Listed below are T cell receptor beta chains from one sample, sequenced in a study of response to subunit inactivated influenza vaccine. From the RT-PCR reads, TCRdb called clonotypes with MiXCR, one entry per CDR3 protein. The table lists some 600,000 distinct CDR3 sequences, around 13% of them singletons. The starting material was PBMCs from blood, obtained 14 days before vaccination. The receptors stem from a middle-aged man who received an inactivated influenza vaccine. Both conserved end residues are trimmed from each CDR3. The order of the fields is J gene, V gene, CDR3 protein.

J: TRBJ2-7; V: TRBV9; CDR3: ASSPSGKSSYEQY
J: TRBJ1-1; V: TRBV5-1; CDR3: ASRPGQGPEAF
J: TRBJ2-1; V: TRBV2; CDR3: ASWDGSDNEQF
J: TRBJ2-6; V: TRBV5-5; CDR3: ASSVASRSGANVLT
J: TRBJ1-1; V: TRBV5-5; CDR3: ASSHMDSFTEAF
J: TRBJ2-2; V: TRBV18; CDR3: ASSPRRGNTGELF
J: TRBJ2-3; V: TRBV20-1; CDR3: SAPISIPSTDTQY
J: TRBJ2-5; V: TRBV5-1; CDR3: ASSTLPGPQETQY
J: TRBJ2-7; V: TRBV4-2; CDR3: ASSQDLETGGREQY
J: TRBJ2-1; V: TRBV20-1; CDR3: SARETSGSYNEQF
J: TRBJ2-7; V: TRBV6-5; CDR3: ASSYYGRADGSYEQY
J: TRBJ2-6; V: TRBV7-9; CDR3: AGLTGTRASGANVLT
J: TRBJ1-6; V: TRBV28; CDR3: ASSLLGESSYNSPLH
J: TRBJ2-1; V: TRBV27; CDR3: ASSLSRTSGLNNEQF
J: TRBJ2-7; V: TRBV6-2/TRBV6-3; CDR3: ASRTLTGWYEQY
J: TRBJ2-5; V: TRBV7-2; CDR3: ASSELGDFQETQY
J: TRBJ2-5; V: TRBV19; CDR3: ASSMEETQY
J: TRBJ2-5; V: TRBV12-3/TRBV12-4; CDR3: ASSLGATGGETQY
J: TRBJ2-7; V: TRBV28; CDR3: ASMDPYEQY
J: TRBJ2-1; V: TRBV4-1; CDR3: ASRRRGAIYNEQF
J: TRBJ2-2; V: TRBV11-2; CDR3: ASSLRWAQGGNTGELF
J: TRBJ1-5; V: TRBV5-1; CDR3: ASSFILGPVNQPQH
J: TRBJ2-7; V: TRBV6-2/TRBV6-3; CDR3: ASRIGTSGSYEQY
J: TRBJ1-1; V: TRBV5-6; CDR3: ASSLVTDNTEAF
J: TRBJ1-6; V: TRBV7-2; CDR3: ASSSGQGGISPLH
J: TRBJ2-3; V: TRBV12-3/TRBV12-4; CDR3: ASSVQGVVGDTQY
J: TRBJ1-3; V: TRBV12-3/TRBV12-4; CDR3: ASSMRTAGYTIY
J: TRBJ2-2; V: TRBV20-1; CDR3: SARTSRNTGELF
J: TRBJ2-5; V: TRBV2; CDR3: ANGEQETQY
J: TRBJ1-2; V: TRBV6-1; CDR3: ASRPDRSIYGYT
J: TRBJ2-3; V: TRBV28; CDR3: ASSLLSPTSGGSTDTQY
J: TRBJ2-5; V: TRBV5-1; CDR3: ASSYRRLETQY
J: TRBJ2-7; V: TRBV7-2; CDR3: ASSLLQREEQY
J: TRBJ2-3; V: TRBV12-3/TRBV12-4; CDR3: ASNPLGPDTQY
J: TRBJ1-1; V: TRBV5-1; CDR3: ASSLDPANTEAF
J: TRBJ2-5; V: TRBV18; CDR3: ASSQSSHQETQY
J: TRBJ2-3; V: TRBV3-1; CDR3: ASSQEWRVPLTQTDTQY
J: TRBJ2-7; V: TRBV5-1; CDR3: ASGDSGGSYEQY
J: TRBJ2-7; V: TRBV30; CDR3: AWSVGQGWWYEQY
J: TRBJ1-1; V: TRBV7-9; CDR3: ASSLDRGATEAF
J: TRBJ2-2; V: TRBV6-2/TRBV6-3; CDR3: ASGNPTGFGELF
J: TRBJ1-1; V: TRBV28; CDR3: ASSSSTGMNTEAF
J: TRBJ1-2; V: TRBV7-2; CDR3: ASSLEWRDYGYT
J: TRBJ2-7; V: TRBV20-1; CDR3: SAITGQGSYEQY
J: TRBJ1-5; V: TRBV24-1; CDR3: ATSEGSSNQPQH
J: TRBJ1-4; V: TRBV7-9; CDR3: ASSLAPQGNEKLF
J: TRBJ2-2; V: TRBV11-2; CDR3: ASSLERGGYGWTGELF
J: TRBJ2-3; V: TRBV19; CDR3: ASSLSGIGRDTQY
J: TRBJ2-5; V: TRBV7-2; CDR3: ASSLGSTSGGQETQY
J: TRBJ2-2; V: TRBV27; CDR3: ASSFLAGKGGGELF
J: TRBJ2-7; V: TRBV28; CDR3: ASSLSRLAGGHEQY
J: TRBJ2-3; V: TRBV5-1; CDR3: ASSPTFDRRSSHTQY
J: TRBJ1-5; V: TRBV12-3/TRBV12-4; CDR3: ASSTGPSNQPQH